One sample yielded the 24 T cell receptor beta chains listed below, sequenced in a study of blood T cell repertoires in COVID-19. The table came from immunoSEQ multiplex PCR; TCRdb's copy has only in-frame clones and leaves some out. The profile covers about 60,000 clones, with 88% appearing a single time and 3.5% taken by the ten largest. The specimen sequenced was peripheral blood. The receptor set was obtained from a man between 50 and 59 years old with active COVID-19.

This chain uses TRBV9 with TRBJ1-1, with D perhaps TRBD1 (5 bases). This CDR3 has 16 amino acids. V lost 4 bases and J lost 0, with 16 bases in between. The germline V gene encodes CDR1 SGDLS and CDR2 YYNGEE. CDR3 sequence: CASSPGEGPMNTEAFF. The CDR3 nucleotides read TGTGCCAGCAGCCCCGGGGAGGGACCGATGAACACTGAAGCTTTCTTT.

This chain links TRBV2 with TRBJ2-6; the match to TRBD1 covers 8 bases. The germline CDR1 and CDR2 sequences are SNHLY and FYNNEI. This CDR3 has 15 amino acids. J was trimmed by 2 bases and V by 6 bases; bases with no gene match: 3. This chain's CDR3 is CASSVDRAGANVLTF. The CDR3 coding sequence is TGTGCCAGCAGCGTGGACAGGGCTGGGGCCAACGTCCTGACTTTC.

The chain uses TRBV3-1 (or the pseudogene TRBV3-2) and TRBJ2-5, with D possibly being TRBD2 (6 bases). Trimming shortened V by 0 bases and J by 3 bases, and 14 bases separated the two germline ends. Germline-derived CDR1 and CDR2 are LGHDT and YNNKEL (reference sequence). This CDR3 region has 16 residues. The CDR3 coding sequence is TGTGCCAGCAGCCAAGAGGTGGGAGGTTTTGAAGAGACCCAGTACTTC. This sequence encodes CASSQEVGGFEETQYF.

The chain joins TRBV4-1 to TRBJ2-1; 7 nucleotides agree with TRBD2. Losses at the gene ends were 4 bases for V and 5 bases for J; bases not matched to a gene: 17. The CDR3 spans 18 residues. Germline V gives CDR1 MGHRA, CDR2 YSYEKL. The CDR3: CASSRGRGVRGEDNEQFF. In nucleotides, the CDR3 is TGCGCCAGCAGCCGGGGACGGGGGGTCCGCGGGGAGGACAATGAGCAGTTCTTC.

This CDR3 is CASSPLASYNEQFF. The CDR3 DNA reads as TGTGCCAGCAGCCCTCTAGCCTCCTACAATGAGCAGTTCTTC. V gene TRBV7-9 combines with J gene TRBJ2-1; the D gene is possibly TRBD2 (5 bases). Between the trimmed V and J ends, which lost 5 bases and 0 bases, there was a span of 8 bases. Germline V gene sequence: CDR1 SEHNR, CDR2 FQNEAQ (reference sequence). The CDR3 loop spans 14 amino acids. Combining the CDR3 with reference TRBV7-9 and TRBJ2-1 gives the whole variable domain DTGVSQNPRHKITKRGQNVTFRCDPISEHNRLYWYRQTLGQGPEFLTYFQNEAQLEKSRLLSDRFSAERPKGSFSTLEIQRTEQGDSAMYLCASSPLASYNEQFFGPGTRLTVL.

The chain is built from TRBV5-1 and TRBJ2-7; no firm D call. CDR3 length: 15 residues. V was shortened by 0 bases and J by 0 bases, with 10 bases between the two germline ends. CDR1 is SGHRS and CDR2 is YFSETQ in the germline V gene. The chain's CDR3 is CASSLAPPLSYEQYF. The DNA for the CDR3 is TGCGCCAGCAGCTTGGCCCCGCCACTCTCCTACGAGCAGTACTTC.

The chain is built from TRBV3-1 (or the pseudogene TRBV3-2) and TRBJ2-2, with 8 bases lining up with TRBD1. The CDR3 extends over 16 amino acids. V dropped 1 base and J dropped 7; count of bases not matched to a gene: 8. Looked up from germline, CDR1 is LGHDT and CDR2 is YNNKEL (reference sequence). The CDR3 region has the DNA TGTGCCAGCAGCCAAGGGACAGGGAGCCTCGGCGGGGAGCTGTTTTTT. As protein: CASSQGTGSLGGELFF.

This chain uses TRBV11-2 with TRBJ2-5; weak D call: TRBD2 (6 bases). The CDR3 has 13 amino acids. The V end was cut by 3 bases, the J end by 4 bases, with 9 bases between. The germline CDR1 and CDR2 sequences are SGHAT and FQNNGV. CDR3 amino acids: CASSLGGRETQYF. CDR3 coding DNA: TGTGCCAGCAGCTTGGGGGGAAGAGAGACCCAGTACTTC.

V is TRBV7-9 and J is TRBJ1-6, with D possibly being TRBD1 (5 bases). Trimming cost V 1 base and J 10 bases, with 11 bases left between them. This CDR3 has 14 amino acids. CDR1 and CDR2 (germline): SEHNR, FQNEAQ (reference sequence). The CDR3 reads CASSLEGPGSPLHF. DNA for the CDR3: TGTGCCAGCAGCTTAGAGGGCCCAGGGTCACCCCTCCACTTT. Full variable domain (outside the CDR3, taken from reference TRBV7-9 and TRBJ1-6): DTGVSQNPRHKITKRGQNVTFRCDPISEHNRLYWYRQTLGQGPEFLTYFQNEAQLEKSRLLSDRFSAERPKGSFSTLEIQRTEQGDSAMYLCASSLEGPGSPLHFGNGTRLTVT.

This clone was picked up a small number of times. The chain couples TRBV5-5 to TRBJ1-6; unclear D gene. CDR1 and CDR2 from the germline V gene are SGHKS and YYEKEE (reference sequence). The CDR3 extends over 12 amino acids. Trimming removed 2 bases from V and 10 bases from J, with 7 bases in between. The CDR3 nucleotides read TGTGCCAGCAGCTTACAGCAGTCACCCCTCCACTTT. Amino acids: CASSLQQSPLHF.

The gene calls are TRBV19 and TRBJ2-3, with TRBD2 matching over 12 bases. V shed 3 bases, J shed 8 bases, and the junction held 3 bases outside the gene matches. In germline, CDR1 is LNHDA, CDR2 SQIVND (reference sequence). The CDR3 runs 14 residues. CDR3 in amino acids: CASSMLAGGSTQYF. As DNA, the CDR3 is TGTGCCAGTAGTATGCTAGCGGGGGGGTCTACGCAGTATTTT.

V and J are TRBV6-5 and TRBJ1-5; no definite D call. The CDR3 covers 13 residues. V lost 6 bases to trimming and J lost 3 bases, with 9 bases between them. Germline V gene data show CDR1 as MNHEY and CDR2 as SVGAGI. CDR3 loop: CASSKLANQPQHF. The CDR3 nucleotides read TGTGCCAGCAGCAAGCTTGCCAATCAGCCCCAGCATTTT.

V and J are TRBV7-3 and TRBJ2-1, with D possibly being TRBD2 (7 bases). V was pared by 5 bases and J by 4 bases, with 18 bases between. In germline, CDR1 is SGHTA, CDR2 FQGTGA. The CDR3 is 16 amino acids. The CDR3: CASSPLQGGDYNEQFF. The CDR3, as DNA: TGTGCCAGCAGCCCCCTACAAGGGGGGGATTACAATGAGCAGTTCTTC.

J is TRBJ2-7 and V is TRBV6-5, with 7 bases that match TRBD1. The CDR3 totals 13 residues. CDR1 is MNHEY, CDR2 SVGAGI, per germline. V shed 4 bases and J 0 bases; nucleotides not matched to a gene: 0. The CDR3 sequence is CASSWDSSYEQYF. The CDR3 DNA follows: TGTGCCAGCAGTTGGGACAGCTCCTACGAGCAGTACTTC.

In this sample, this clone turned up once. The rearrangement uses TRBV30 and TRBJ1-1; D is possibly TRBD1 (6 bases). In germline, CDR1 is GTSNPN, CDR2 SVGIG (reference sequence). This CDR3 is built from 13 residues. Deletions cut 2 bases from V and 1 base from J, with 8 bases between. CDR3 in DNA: TGTGCCTGGAGTTTGGGGGCGAACACTGAAGCTTTCTTT. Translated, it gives CAWSLGANTEAFF.

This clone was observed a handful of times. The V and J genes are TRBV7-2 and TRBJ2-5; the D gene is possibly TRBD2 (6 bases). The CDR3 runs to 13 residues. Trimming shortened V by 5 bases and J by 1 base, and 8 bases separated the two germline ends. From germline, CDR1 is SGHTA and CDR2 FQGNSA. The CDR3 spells CASSRGIQETQYF. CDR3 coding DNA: TGTGCCAGCAGCCGGGGGATCCAAGAGACCCAGTACTTC.

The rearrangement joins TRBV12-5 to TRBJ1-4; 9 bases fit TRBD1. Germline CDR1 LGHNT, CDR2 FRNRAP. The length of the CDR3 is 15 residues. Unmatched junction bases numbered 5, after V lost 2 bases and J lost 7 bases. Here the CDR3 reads CASGLRTGAGEKLFF. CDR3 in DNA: TGTGCTAGTGGTTTGAGGACAGGGGCGGGTGAAAAACTGTTTTTT.

The CDR3 DNA follows: TGTGCCAGCAGTTACGACAGATTGAACACCGGGGAGCTGTTTTTT. Encoded protein: CASSYDRLNTGELFF. V gene TRBV6-5 combines with J gene TRBJ2-2; D perhaps matches TRBD1 (5 bases). This CDR3 spans 15 amino acids. Germline V lookup: CDR1 MNHEY, CDR2 SVGAGI. V was pared by 2 bases and J by 1 base, with 8 bases between.

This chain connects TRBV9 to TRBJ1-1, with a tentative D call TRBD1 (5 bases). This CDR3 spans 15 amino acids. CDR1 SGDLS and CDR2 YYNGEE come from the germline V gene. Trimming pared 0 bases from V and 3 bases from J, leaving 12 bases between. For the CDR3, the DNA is TGTGCCAGCAGCGTAGGAAGGGCGGGGGACACTGAAGCTTTCTTT. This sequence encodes CASSVGRAGDTEAFF.

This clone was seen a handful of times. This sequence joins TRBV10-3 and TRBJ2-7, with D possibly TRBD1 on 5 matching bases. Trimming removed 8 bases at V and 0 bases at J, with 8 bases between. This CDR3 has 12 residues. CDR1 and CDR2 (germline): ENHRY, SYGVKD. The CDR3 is CAIQGSSYEQYF. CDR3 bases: TGTGCCATCCAGGGAAGCTCCTACGAGCAGTACTTC.

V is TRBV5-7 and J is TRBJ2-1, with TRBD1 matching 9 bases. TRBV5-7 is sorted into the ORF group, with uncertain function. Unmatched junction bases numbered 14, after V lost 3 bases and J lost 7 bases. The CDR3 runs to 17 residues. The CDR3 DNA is TGTGCCAGCAGCTCGGAAACACAGGGGGCGGTTGGGAATGAGCAGTTCTTC. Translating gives CASSSETQGAVGNEQFF.

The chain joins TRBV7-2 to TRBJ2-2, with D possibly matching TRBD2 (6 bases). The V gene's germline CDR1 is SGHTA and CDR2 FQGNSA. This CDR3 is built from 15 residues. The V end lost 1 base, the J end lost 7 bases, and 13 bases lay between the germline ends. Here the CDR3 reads CASSLVASDSGELFF. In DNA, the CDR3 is TGTGCCAGCAGCTTAGTCGCTAGCGACAGCGGGGAGCTGTTTTTT. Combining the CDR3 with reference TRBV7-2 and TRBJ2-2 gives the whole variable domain GAGVSQSPSNKVTEKGKDVELRCDPISGHTALYWYRQSLGQGLEFLIYFQGNSAPDKSGLPSDRFSAERTGGSVSTLTIQRTQQEDSAVYLCASSLVASDSGELFFGEGSRLTVL.

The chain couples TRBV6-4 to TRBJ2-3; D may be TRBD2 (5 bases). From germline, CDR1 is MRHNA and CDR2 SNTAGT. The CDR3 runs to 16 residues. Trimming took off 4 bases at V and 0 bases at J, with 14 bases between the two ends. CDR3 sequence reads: CASSVNGVTSTDTQYF. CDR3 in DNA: TGTGCCAGCAGTGTTAACGGGGTGACTAGCACAGATACGCAGTATTTT.

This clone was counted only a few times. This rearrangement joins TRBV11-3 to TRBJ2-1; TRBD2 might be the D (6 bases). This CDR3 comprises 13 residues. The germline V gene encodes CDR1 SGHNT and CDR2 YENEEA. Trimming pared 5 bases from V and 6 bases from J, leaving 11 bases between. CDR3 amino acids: CASSRDFGNEQFF. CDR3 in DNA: TGTGCCAGCAGCCGGGACTTTGGCAATGAGCAGTTCTTC. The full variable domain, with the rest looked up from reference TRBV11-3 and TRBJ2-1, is EAGVVQSPRYKIIEKKQPVAFWCNPISGHNTLYWYLQNLGQGPELLIRYENEEAVDDSQLPKDRFSAERLKGVDSTLKIQPAELGDSAVYLCASSRDFGNEQFFGPGTRLTVL.